This TCR beta chain was profiled in a study of vaccination and CD4 T cells after COVID-19. V was shortened by 6 bases and J by 5 bases, with 8 bases between the two germline ends. Per the germline V gene, CDR1 is LNHDA and CDR2 is SQIVND (reference sequence). The CDR3 spans 12 residues. The treatment: roughly 11-day PBMC culture with coronavirus spike peptide pools or control peptides (ViraFEST assay). Researchers reported culturing 2 million or so PBMCs per well with around 10 IU/ml IL-2 and 10 ug/ml peptide pools. Notes on this clonotype: What it binds is not known.

With the Oncomine TCR Beta short-read assay, DNA from cultured CD4+ T cells was sequenced. In TCRdb, the PCR reads were re-called with MiXCR into one record per CDR3 protein. Of tens of thousands of distinct CDR3 sequences in the sample, about 33% were seen once. The chain carries TRBV19 and TRBJ1-5; the D is unclear. This sequence was found in a human donor with COVID-19. The material sequenced was cultured CD4+ T cells from blood. CDR3 in amino acids: CASRDGDQPQHF. The CDR3 coding sequence is TGTGCCAGTAGGGACGGTGATCAGCCCCAGCATTTT.